One sample yielded the 2 T cell receptor beta chains listed below, sequenced in a study of T-cell reconstitution after alpha-beta-depleted transplantation in children. TCRbeta library construction was performed incorporating unique molecular identifiers. TCRdb reprocessed the PCR reads via MiXCR and lists one record per CDR3 protein. There are some 530,000 distinct CDR3 sequences in the sample; under 15% occur only once, and around 5.6% lies in the top ten. The source material was PBMCs from the stem cell graft donor, sampled from the stem cell graft. The receptors here all came from a human donor who donated a stem cell graft to a child with combined immunodeficiency.

This clonotype was seen a few times. The chain joins TRBV11-2 to TRBJ2-7; D ambiguous. CDR1 SGHAT and CDR2 FQNNGV come from the germline V gene. This CDR3 has 14 residues. Trimming shortened V by 0 bases and J by 0 bases, and 6 bases separated the two germline ends. Here the CDR3 reads CASSLDRTSYEQYF. The DNA of the CDR3 is TGTGCCAGCAGCTTAGACAGGACCTCCTACGAGCAGTACTTC.

This chain links TRBV12-3 or TRBV12-4 with TRBJ1-6; TRBD1 matches 7 bases. Trimming removed 6 bases from V and 9 bases from J; junction bases left unmatched: 5. This CDR3 contains 13 residues. The CDR3 protein is CASSPDRVSPLHF. The CDR3 nucleotides read TGTGCCAGCAGCCCCGACAGGGTTTCACCCCTCCACTTT.